These 16 T cell receptor beta chains were all obtained from the same sample, sequenced in a study of blood T cell repertoires in COVID-19. This table comes from immunoSEQ multiplex PCR, and its TCRdb copy is limited to in-frame clones, with some not included. The table lists about half a million clones, approximately 86% of them singletons. The sequenced material came from PBMCs or T cells enriched from blood (not recorded which). The receptors here all came from a woman aged 60-75 years who had recovered from COVID-19.

V gene TRBV15 combines with J gene TRBJ2-3, with D perhaps TRBD2 (6 bases). Germline V lookup: CDR1 LNHNV, CDR2 YYDKDF (reference sequence). The V gene lost 3 bases and the J gene lost 5 bases, with 15 bases spanning the gap. This CDR3 comprises 15 residues. The CDR3 bases are TGTGCCACCAGCAGTGGAGCAGGGCGGGGAGATACGCAGTATTTT. Its translation: CATSSGAGRGDTQYF.

The rearrangement uses TRBV5-1 and TRBJ1-2; 11 bases line up with TRBD1. J lost 3 bases, V lost 4 bases, and 5 bases had no gene match. CDR3 length equals 15 residues. The germline gives CDR1 SGHRS, CDR2 YFSETQ. The CDR3 DNA sequence: TGCGCCAGCAGCACTGGACAGGGGGCGGACTATGGCTACACCTTC. Its translation is CASSTGQGADYGYTF.

Notes on this clone: Other nucleotide sequences in the sample specify the same CDR3. The chain links TRBV5-5 to TRBJ1-1, with D unresolved. The CDR3 contains 12 residues. The ends were cut back, 3 bases at V and 0 bases at J, with 3 bases in the middle. Per the germline V gene, CDR1 is SGHKS and CDR2 is YYEKEE (reference sequence). CDR3 sequence (DNA): TGTGCCAGCAGCTCCATGAACACTGAAGCTTTCTTT. Its translation is CASSSMNTEAFF.

In this sample, this clone turned up a few times. This sample also contains other DNA sequences that code for the same CDR3. The CDR3 DNA reads TGTGCCAGTAGTATTCTAGGGACAGGGATTAATTCACCCCTCCACTTT. As protein: CASSILGTGINSPLHF. The J gene is TRBJ1-6, the V gene TRBV19; the match to TRBD1 covers 9 bases. CDR3 length equals 16 residues. Germline V gene lookup returns CDR1 LNHDA and CDR2 SQIVND (reference sequence). V dropped 3 bases and J dropped 6; count of bases not matched to a gene: 6.

J is TRBJ1-2 and V is TRBV7-2, with D perhaps TRBD1 (5 bases). CDR3 size: 15 residues. V was trimmed by 5 bases and J by 4 bases, leaving 17 bases between them. Germline CDR1 reads SGHTA; CDR2 reads FQGNSA. CDR3 sequence: CASSENAGKLYGYTF. Written as DNA, the CDR3 is TGTGCCAGCAGCGAAAACGCAGGGAAACTCTATGGCTACACCTTC. The variable domain in full, completed from reference TRBV7-2 and TRBJ1-2, reads GAGVSQSPSNKVTEKGKDVELRCDPISGHTALYWYRQSLGQGLEFLIYFQGNSAPDKSGLPSDRFSAERTGGSVSTLTIQRTQQEDSAVYLCASSENAGKLYGYTFGSGTRLTVV.

This clone came up a few times. The V call is TRBV9, the J call TRBJ2-1; 10 positions match TRBD2. Germline CDR1 is SGDLS and CDR2 is YYNGEE. V lost 4 bases, J lost 3 bases, and 4 bases stayed unmatched. The CDR3 is 15 residues long. The CDR3 here is CASSSGGALYNEQFF. The CDR3 region has the DNA TGTGCCAGCAGCAGCGGGGGGGCGCTCTACAATGAGCAGTTCTTC.

The gene calls are TRBV24-1 and TRBJ2-1; D ambiguous. The CDR3 runs to 16 residues. Trimming took off 1 base at V and 0 bases at J, with 9 bases between the two ends. CDR1 is KGHDR, CDR2 SFDVKD, per germline. The CDR3 loop reads CATSDLGASSYNEQFF. The CDR3, as DNA: TGTGCCACCAGTGATTTAGGAGCCAGCTCCTACAATGAGCAGTTCTTC.

This chain uses TRBV2 with TRBJ1-1; maybe TRBD1 (5 bases). Germline assignment: CDR1 SNHLY and CDR2 FYNNEI. V was shortened by 7 bases and J by 0 bases, with 18 bases between the two germline ends. The CDR3 loop spans 16 amino acids. CDR3 residues: CASTLEGPSMNTEAFF. In nucleotides, the CDR3 is TGTGCCAGCACGTTGGAGGGGCCAAGTATGAACACTGAAGCTTTCTTT.

The chain links TRBV5-8 to TRBJ2-7, with D perhaps matching TRBD2 (6 bases). This CDR3 is 14 amino acids long. V gave up 0 bases and J gave up 3 bases, with 10 bases separating them. Germline lookup yields CDR1 SGHTS and CDR2 YDEGEE. CDR3 in amino acids: CASSLGWRDYEQYF. DNA of the CDR3: TGTGCCAGCAGCTTGGGGTGGAGGGACTACGAGCAGTACTTC.

The chain carries TRBV6-6 and TRBJ1-6, with TRBD1 matching over 7 bases. There are 16 residues in the CDR3. V dropped 5 bases and J dropped 6; count of bases not matched to a gene: 10. CDR1 and CDR2 (germline): MNHNY, SVGAGI (reference sequence). CDR3 DNA: TGTGCCAGCAGTCACCATAACAGGGGTGGTAATTCACCCCTCCACTTT. Residues: CASSHHNRGGNSPLHF.

V gene TRBV7-2 combines with J gene TRBJ1-3; the match to TRBD1 covers 7 bases. V lost 2 bases to trimming and J lost 4 bases; unmatched junction nucleotides: 5. Germline CDR1 is SGHTA and CDR2 is FQGNSA. This CDR3 contains 15 residues. The chain's CDR3 is CASSLMSGGGNTIYF. In DNA form, the CDR3 reads TGTGCCAGCAGCTTAATGTCAGGGGGGGGAAACACCATATATTTT. The full variable domain, rest sourced from reference TRBV7-2 and TRBJ1-3, is GAGVSQSPSNKVTEKGKDVELRCDPISGHTALYWYRQSLGQGLEFLIYFQGNSAPDKSGLPSDRFSAERTGGSVSTLTIQRTQQEDSAVYLCASSLMSGGGNTIYFGEGSWLTVV.

This clone came up once. V gene TRBV5-4 combines with J gene TRBJ1-6; TRBD1 might be the D (6 bases). V shed 0 bases and J shed 10 bases, with 11 bases lying between them. The germline gives CDR1 SGHNT, CDR2 YYREEE (reference sequence). The CDR3 spans 14 residues. DNA of the CDR3: TGTGCCAGCAGCTTGGAAGGACAGAACTCACCCCTCCACTTT. This codes for CASSLEGQNSPLHF.

In the case of this clone: This specimen includes other DNA sequences encoding the same CDR3. This chain links TRBV7-2 with TRBJ2-3; weak D call: TRBD2 (6 bases). Per the germline V gene, CDR1 is SGHTA and CDR2 is FQGNSA. V gave up 3 bases and J gave up 2 bases, with 12 bases separating them. The CDR3 extends over 15 amino acids. CDR3 protein: CASSLVAGNTDTQYF. In nucleotides, the CDR3 is TGTGCCAGCAGCTTGGTGGCGGGGAACACAGATACGCAGTATTTT.

This chain links TRBV6-1 with TRBJ2-6; TRBD1 matches 12 bases. The CDR3 is made up of 18 amino acids. From germline, CDR1 is MNHNS and CDR2 SASEGT. The J segment lost 4 bases and the V segment lost 2 bases, leaving 6 bases of the junction unmatched. CDR3 coding DNA: TGTGCCAGCAGTGAAAGGGGACAGGGGGCAGTAGGGGCCAACGTCCTGACTTTC. Protein sequence: CASSERGQGAVGANVLTF.

The chain has TRBV7-9 and TRBJ2-1; possibly TRBD2 for D (5 bases). The length of the CDR3 is 15 residues. Germline lookup yields CDR1 SEHNR and CDR2 FQNEAQ (reference sequence). The V gene lost 2 bases and the J gene lost 1 base, with 9 bases spanning the gap. The CDR3 spells CASSLTLVSYNEQFF. The CDR3 coding sequence is TGTGCCAGCAGCTTAACACTAGTTTCCTACAATGAGCAGTTCTTC.

The V gene is TRBV3-1 (or the pseudogene TRBV3-2), the J gene TRBJ1-3; 8 positions agree with TRBD1. The V gene's germline CDR1 is LGHDT and CDR2 YNNKEL (reference sequence). J was trimmed by 0 bases and V by 4 bases; bases with no gene match: 8. This CDR3 spans 17 amino acids. The DNA for the CDR3 is TGTGCCAGCAGCCGGCTCTCAGGGGGCGTCTCTGGAAACACCATATATTTT. This gives the protein CASSRLSGGVSGNTIYF.